Sequencing of this TCR beta chain was carried out in a study of blood T cell repertoires in COVID-19. TCRdb's table, derived via immunoSEQ multiplex PCR, lists solely in-frame clones and lacks some. This sample has 200,000 to 250,000 clones; 84% occur once, and the top ten carry over 10%. Germline lookup yields CDR1 MDHEN and CDR2 SYDVKM. The CDR3 contains 14 residues. J gave up 3 bases and V 5 bases, and 3 bases lay outside the gene matches. This sequence joins TRBV28 and TRBJ2-2; 7 nucleotides line up with TRBD2. The specimen sequenced was peripheral blood. This clonotype was obtained from a human donor in a cohort sampled during active COVID-19. The CDR3 reads CASSPGGYTGELFF. CDR3 nucleotides: TGTGCCAGCAGTCCCGGGGGGTACACCGGGGAGCTGTTTTTT.